This T cell receptor beta chain came from a study of blood T cell repertoires in COVID-19. Study details: Samples came from the United States, Italy and Spain, spanning acute and convalescent COVID-19. The analysed material was cDNA or gDNA that came from T cells, B-cell-depleted T cells, or PBMCs.

The CDR3 is 15 amino acids. The V gene end was trimmed by 4 bases and the J gene end by 5 bases; junction bases not matched to a gene: 7. Germline V gene sequence: CDR1 LGHDT, CDR2 YNNKEL (reference sequence). Under the authors' procedure: Amplification of reference gene primers was used by the study to estimate nucleated cell counts. The repertoire was sequenced with immunoSEQ multiplex PCR; TCRdb's copy has only in-frame clones and lacks some. That table is the source of V, J and clone size, and D and trimming were worked out from the DNA. The profile shows tens of thousands of clones, 70% to 90% of them singletons.

The gene calls are TRBV3-1 (or the pseudogene TRBV3-2) and TRBJ2-2; 7 nucleotides align to TRBD1. This TCR was sampled from a man between 65 and 85 years old with acute or convalescent COVID-19. The specimen sequenced was peripheral blood. CDR3 amino acids: CASSRARGSTGELFF. For the CDR3, the DNA is TGTGCCAGCAGCCGAGCCAGGGGGTCGACCGGGGAGCTGTTTTTT.